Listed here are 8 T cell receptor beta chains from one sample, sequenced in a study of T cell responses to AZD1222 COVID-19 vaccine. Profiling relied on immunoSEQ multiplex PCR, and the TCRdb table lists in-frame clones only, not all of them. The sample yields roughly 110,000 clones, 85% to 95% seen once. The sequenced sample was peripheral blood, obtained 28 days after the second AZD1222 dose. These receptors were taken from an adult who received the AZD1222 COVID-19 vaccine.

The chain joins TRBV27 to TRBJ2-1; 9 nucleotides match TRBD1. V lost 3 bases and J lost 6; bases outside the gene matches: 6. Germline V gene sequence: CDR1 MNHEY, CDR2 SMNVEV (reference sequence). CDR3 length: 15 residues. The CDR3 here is CASSFEDRGVNEQFF. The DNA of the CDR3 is TGTGCCAGCAGTTTCGAAGACAGGGGGGTCAATGAGCAGTTCTTC.

This CDR3 reads CASSFSGTRNEQFF. As DNA, the CDR3 is TGTGCCAGCAGCTTTTCCGGGACGCGCAATGAGCAGTTCTTC. This chain connects TRBV11-2 to TRBJ2-1; TRBD1 or TRBD2 may be the D gene (5 bases each). V dropped 3 bases and J dropped 6 bases, with 12 bases sitting between them. Germline values: CDR1 SGHAT, CDR2 FQNNGV. CDR3 length: 14 amino acids.

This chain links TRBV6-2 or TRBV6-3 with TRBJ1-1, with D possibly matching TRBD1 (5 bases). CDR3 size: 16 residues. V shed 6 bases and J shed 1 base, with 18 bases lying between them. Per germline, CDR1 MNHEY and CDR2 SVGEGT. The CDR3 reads CASSPEEGMGNTEAFF. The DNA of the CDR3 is TGTGCCAGCAGCCCGGAGGAGGGGATGGGGAACACTGAAGCTTTCTTT.

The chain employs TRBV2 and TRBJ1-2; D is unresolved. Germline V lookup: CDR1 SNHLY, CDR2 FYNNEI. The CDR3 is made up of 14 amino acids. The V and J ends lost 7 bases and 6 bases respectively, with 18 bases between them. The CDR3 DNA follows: TGTGCCAGCATCCTTCCGGACGGGGAACATGGCTACACCTTC. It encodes CASILPDGEHGYTF.

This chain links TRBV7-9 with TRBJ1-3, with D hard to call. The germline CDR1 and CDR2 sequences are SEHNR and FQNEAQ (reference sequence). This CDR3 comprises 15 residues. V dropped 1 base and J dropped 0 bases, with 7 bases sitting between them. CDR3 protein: CASSLGQSSGNTIYF. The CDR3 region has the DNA TGTGCCAGCAGCTTAGGGCAGAGCTCTGGAAACACCATATATTTT.

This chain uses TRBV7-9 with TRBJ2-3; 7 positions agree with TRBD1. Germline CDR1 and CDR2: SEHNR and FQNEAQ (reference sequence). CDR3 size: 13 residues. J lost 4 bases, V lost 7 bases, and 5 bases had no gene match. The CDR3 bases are TGTGCCAGCACCAGGGGGTGGTCAGATACGCAGTATTTT. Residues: CASTRGWSDTQYF.

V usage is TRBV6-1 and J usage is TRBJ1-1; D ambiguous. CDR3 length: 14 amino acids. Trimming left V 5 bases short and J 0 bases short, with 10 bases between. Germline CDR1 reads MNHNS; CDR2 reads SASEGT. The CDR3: CASSYMRMNTEAFF. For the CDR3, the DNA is TGTGCCAGCAGTTATATGAGGATGAACACTGAAGCTTTCTTT.

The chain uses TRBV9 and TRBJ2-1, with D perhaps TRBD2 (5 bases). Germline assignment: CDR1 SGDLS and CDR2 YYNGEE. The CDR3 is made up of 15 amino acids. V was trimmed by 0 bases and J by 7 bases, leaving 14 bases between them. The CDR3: CASSVGGLASNEQFF. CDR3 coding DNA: TGTGCCAGCAGCGTAGGGGGTCTAGCTTCGAATGAGCAGTTCTTC.